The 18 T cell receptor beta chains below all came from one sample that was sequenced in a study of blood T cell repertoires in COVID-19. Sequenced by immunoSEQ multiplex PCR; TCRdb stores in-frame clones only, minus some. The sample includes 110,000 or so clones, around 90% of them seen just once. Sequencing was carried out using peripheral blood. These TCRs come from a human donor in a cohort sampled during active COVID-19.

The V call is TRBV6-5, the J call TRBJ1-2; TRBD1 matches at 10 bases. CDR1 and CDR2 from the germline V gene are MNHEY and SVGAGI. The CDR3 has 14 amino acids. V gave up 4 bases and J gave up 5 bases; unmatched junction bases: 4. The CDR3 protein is CASSFDRGQYGYTF. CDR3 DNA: TGTGCCAGCAGTTTCGACAGGGGGCAGTATGGCTACACCTTC.

Written as DNA, the CDR3 is TGTGCTAGTGGTCTCTCGGACAGGGGCTGGCAGCCCCAGCATTTT. Protein sequence: CASGLSDRGWQPQHF. The rearrangement links TRBV12-5 to TRBJ1-5; 9 nucleotides match TRBD1. J gave up 7 bases and V 5 bases, and 9 bases lay outside the gene matches. CDR3 length: 15 residues. Germline assignment: CDR1 LGHNT and CDR2 FRNRAP.

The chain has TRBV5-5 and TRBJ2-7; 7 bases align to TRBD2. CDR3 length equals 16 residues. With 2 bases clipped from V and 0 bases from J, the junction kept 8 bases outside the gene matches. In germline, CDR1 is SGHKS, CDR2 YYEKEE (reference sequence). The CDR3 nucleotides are TGTGCCAGCAGCTTATCGGCGGGAGCGAGCTCCTACGAGCAGTACTTC. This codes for CASSLSAGASSYEQYF.

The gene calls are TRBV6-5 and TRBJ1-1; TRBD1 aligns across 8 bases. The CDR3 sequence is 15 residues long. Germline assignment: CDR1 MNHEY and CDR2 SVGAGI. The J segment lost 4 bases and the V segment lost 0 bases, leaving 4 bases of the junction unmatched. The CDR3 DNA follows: TGTGCCAGCAGTTACTCTACCAGGGGGCGCACTGAAGCTTTCTTT. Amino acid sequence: CASSYSTRGRTEAFF.

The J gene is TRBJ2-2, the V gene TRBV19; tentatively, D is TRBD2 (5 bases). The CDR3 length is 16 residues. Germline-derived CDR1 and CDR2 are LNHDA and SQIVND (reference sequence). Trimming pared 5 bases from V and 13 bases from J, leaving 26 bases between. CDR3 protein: CASSSRGGPQKGGLFF. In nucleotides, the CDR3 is TGTGCCAGTAGTTCTCGGGGTGGGCCCCAGAAGGGCGGGCTGTTTTTT.

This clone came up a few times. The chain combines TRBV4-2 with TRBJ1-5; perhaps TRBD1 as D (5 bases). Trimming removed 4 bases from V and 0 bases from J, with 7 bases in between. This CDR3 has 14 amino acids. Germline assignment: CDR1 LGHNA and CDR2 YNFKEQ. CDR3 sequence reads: CASSLQGSNQPQHF. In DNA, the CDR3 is TGTGCCAGCAGCCTCCAGGGTAGCAATCAGCCCCAGCATTTT.

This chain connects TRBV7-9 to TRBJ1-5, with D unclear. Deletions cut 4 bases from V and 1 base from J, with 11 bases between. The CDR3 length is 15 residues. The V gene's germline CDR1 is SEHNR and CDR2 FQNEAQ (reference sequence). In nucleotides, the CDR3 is TGTGCCAGCAGCTCCACAGTTGGGAGCAATCAGCCCCAGCATTTT. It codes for CASSSTVGSNQPQHF.

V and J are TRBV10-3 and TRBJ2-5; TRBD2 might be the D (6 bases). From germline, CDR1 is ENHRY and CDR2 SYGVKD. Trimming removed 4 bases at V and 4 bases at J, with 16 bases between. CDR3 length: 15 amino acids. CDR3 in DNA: TGTGCCATCAGTGCAGGAGCGGGCGGGACAGAGACCCAGTACTTC. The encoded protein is CAISAGAGGTETQYF.

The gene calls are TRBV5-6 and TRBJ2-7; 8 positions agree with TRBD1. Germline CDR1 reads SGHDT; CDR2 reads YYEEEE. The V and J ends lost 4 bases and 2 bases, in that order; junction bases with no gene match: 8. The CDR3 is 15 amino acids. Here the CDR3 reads CASSLDRVAAYEQYF. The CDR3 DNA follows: TGTGCCAGCAGCCTGGACAGGGTTGCAGCCTACGAGCAGTACTTC. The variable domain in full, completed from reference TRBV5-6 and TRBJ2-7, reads DAGVTQSPTHLIKTRGQQVTLRCSPKSGHDTVSWYQQALGQGPQFIFQYYEEEERQRGNFPDRFSGHQFPNYSSELNVNALLLGDSALYLCASSLDRVAAYEQYFGPGTRLTVT.

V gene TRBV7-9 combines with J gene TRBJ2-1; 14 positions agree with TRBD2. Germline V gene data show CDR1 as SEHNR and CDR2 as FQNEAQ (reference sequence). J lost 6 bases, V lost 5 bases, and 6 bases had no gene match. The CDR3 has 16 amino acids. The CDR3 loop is CASSPGLAGGPNEQFF. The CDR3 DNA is TGTGCCAGCAGCCCAGGACTAGCGGGGGGTCCCAATGAGCAGTTCTTC.

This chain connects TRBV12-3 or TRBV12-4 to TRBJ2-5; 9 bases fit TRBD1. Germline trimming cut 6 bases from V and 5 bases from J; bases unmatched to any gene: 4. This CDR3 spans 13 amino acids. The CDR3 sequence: CASRTGGAETQYF. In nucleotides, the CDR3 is TGTGCCAGCAGAACAGGGGGCGCGGAGACCCAGTACTTC.

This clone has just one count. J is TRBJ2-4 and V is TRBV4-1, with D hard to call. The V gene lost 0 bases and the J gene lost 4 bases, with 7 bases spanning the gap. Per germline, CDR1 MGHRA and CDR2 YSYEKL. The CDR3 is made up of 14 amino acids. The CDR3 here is CASSQDNQKNIQYF. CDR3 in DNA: TGCGCCAGCAGCCAAGATAACCAGAAAAACATTCAGTACTTC.

The CDR3 bases are TGTGCCAGCAGCACCGAGGCAGCCCTTAGCTCCTACGAGCAGTACTTC. Translating it yields CASSTEAALSSYEQYF. The chain combines TRBV28 with TRBJ2-7; D is unresolved. This CDR3 spans 16 amino acids. CDR1 is MDHEN and CDR2 is SYDVKM in the germline V gene. V was clipped by 6 bases and J by 0 bases, with 18 bases between them.

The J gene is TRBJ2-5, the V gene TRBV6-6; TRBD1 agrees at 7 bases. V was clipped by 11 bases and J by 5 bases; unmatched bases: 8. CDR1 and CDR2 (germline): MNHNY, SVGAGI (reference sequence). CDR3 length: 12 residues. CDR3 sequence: CASTTGHETQYF. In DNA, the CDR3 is TGTGCCTCCACGACAGGGCATGAGACCCAGTACTTC.

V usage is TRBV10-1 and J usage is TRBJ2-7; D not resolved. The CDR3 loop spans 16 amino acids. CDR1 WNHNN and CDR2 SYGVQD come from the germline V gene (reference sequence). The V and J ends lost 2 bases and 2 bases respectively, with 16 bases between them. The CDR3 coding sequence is TGCGCCAGCAGTGAGACCCGACTTGCGGTGCCCTACGAGCAGTACTTC. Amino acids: CASSETRLAVPYEQYF.

CDR3 sequence reads: CASSRQGSHEQYF. DNA for the CDR3: TGTGCCAGCAGCCGACAGGGTTCCCACGAGCAGTACTTC. The chain employs TRBV6-5 and TRBJ2-7; 7 nucleotides match TRBD1. From germline, CDR1 is MNHEY and CDR2 SVGAGI. The CDR3 totals 13 residues. Trimming took 6 bases from V and 5 from J; bases not matched to a gene: 7.

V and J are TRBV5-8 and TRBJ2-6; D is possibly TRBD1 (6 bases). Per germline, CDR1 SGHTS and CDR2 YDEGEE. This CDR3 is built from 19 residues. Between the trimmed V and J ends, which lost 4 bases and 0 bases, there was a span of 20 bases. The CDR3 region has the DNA TGTGCCAGCAGCCCCCGTCCCGGACAGTTCTTCTCTGGGGCCAACGTCCTGACTTTC. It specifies CASSPRPGQFFSGANVLTF.

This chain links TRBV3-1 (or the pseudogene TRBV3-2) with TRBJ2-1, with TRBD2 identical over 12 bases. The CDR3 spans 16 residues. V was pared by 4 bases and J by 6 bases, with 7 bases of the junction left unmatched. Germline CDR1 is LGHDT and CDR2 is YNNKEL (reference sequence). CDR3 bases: TGTGCCAGCAGCCTAATAGGACTAGCGGGACTCAATGAGCAGTTCTTC. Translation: CASSLIGLAGLNEQFF.